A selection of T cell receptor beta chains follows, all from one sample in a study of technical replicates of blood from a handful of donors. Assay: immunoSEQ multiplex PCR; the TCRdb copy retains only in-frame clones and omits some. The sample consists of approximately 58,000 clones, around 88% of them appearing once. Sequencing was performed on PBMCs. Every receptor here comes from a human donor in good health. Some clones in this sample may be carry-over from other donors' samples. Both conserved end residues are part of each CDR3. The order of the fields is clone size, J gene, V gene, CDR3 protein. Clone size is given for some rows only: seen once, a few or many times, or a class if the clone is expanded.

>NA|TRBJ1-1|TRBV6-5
CASSYAGQGRNTEAFF
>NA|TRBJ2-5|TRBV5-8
CASRSRVYQETQYF
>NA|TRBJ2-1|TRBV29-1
CSVAAVPYNEQFF
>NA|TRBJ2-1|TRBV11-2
CASSPGLPYNEQFF
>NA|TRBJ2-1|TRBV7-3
CASSSTSGGLDEQFF
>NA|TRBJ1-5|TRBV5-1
CASSLGGDNQPQHF
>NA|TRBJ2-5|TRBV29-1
CSVERSGRAQETQYF
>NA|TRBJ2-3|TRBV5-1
CASSLVGTDTQYF
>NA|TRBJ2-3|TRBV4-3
CASSQDPRDTQYF
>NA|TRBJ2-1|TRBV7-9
CAADPEGGRAFRYNEQFF
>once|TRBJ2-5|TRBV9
CASSAGSLYQETQYF
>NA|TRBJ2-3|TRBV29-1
CSVVGQLRTDTQYF
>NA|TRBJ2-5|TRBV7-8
CASSPIADLKETQYF
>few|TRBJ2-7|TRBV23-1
CASRRPGPLGGTPLFYEQYF
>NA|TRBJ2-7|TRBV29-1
CSSPGQGIVSTYEQYF
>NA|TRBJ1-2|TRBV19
CASTTDSNYGYTF
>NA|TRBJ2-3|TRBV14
CASSQEGTGQYF
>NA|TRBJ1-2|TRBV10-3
CAISESSGTNYGYTF
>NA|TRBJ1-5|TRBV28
CASSQSGTRNQPQHF
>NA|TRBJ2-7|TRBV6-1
CASREHPPGQGAYEQYF
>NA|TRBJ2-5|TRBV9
CASSPTGGRVETQYF
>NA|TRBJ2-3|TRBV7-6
CASSQVGDTQYF
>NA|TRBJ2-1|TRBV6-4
CASSSTGTSGSNEQFF
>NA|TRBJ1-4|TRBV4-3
CASSQGQGGNEKLFF
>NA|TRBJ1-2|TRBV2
CASSGTGDRGGYTF
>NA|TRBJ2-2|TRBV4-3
CASSQDRGNTGELFF
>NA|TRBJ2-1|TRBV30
CAWSVWLAGLRAYNEQFF
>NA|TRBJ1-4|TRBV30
CAWTSQGAGFEKLFF